This T cell receptor beta chain was sequenced for a study of Graves' ophthalmopathy and Graves' hyperthyroidism. Findings and caveats of the study: Blood contained most expanded thyroid clonotypes exceeding 0.001 frequency. Its predictions of ophthalmopathy progression gave the model 55% to 71% sensitivity and 72% to 85% specificity.

V lost 5 bases, J lost 7 bases, and 28 bases lay in between. Germline V gene sequence: CDR1 SGHRS, CDR2 YFSETQ. The CDR3 is 17 residues long. The TCR beta CDR3 regions underwent amplification from RNA transcripts. RT-PCR with HTBI primers came first, then second-round multiplex PCR. TCRdb re-derived calls from the multiplex PCR reads in MiXCR, one entry per CDR3 protein. The sample lists around 340,000 distinct CDR3 sequences, 15% to 20% seen once, with around 12% in the top ten. Among the exclusions were patients with other autoimmune diseases, uncontrolled infections, pregnancy or lactation. This clonotype was counted many times. What it recognizes is unknown.

The clonotype was recovered from an adult man with Graves' ophthalmopathy. Sequenced: peripheral blood. The chain uses TRBV5-1 and TRBJ2-7; maybe TRBD2 (6 bases). In DNA form, the CDR3 reads TGCGCCAGCAGGGTTTCTGCAAGGGGTTCGGGAGAGAGAGAGCAGTACTTC. Amino acids: CASRVSARGSGEREQYF.